The T cell receptor beta chain described here comes from a study of OX40 agonist ivuxolimab in advanced cancers. Regarding the complete study: The costimulatory receptor OX40 (CD134) was targeted by ivuxolimab, a fully human IgG2 agonistic monoclonal antibody. Intravenous ivuxolimab was administered to patients every 2 weeks at six dose levels: 0.01, 0.1, 0.3, 1.5, 3 and 10 mg/kg. Of the roughly 53 patients in dose escalation, 19 had hepatocellular carcinoma, around 15 had melanoma, 9 had renal cell carcinoma and 9 had head and neck cancer. In the dose-escalation cohort, over 65% of patients were male, and the mean age was roughly 60 years, with a range of 23 to 79. Patients were allowed to have had prior anti-PD-1, anti-PD-L1 or anti-CTLA-4 therapy, and approximately 41% of the dose-escalation patients had previously received checkpoint inhibitors. Partial responses occurred in three dose-escalation patients, of whom one had hepatocellular carcinoma and two had cutaneous melanoma. The purpose of peripheral TCRbeta sequencing was to test whether ivuxolimab changed TCR sequence diversity and led to clonal T-cell expansion. The monotherapy dose-escalation portion (N = 52 patients) of the phase I ivuxolimab trial is reported in the paper. What the work shows at the level of the full study, not this receptor alone: At doses of 0.1 to 3.0 mg/kg, clonal expansion of both CD4+ and CD8+ blood T cells was observed from baseline to week 6. The antigen specificity of the clonally expanded peripheral T cells was not determined. Partial responders in the 0.1-3.0 mg/kg groups had among the lowest normalized peripheral clonal expansion, especially among CD8+ T cells. Low levels of normalized T-cell clonal expansion were also seen in some patients who did not respond. On average, CD8+ T cells showed more expanded clones than CD4+ T cells after ivuxolimab.

As to this clone: What antigen it recognizes has not been identified. The input lacks base qualities; no much larger clone sits a single base away.

Patients with autoimmune disease history or receiving systemic immunosuppression were excluded from the trial. Peripheral blood for TCR sequencing was drawn from every dose cohort at baseline, at cycle 4 day 1 and at cycle 7 day 1. Samples came from an open-label, multicenter, first-in-human phase I dose-escalation trial of ivuxolimab. Adults with locally advanced or metastatic melanoma, renal cell carcinoma, hepatocellular carcinoma or head and neck squamous cell carcinoma were enrolled in the trial. CD4+ and CD8+ T cells were sorted separately from peripheral blood before TCR sequencing. Genomic DNA was extracted from sorted cells for sequencing of the TCRbeta CDR3 region. TCRbeta CDR3 regions were sequenced using the immunoSEQ Assay. TCRdb carries this immuneACCESS record with in-frame sequences only. Its versions omit some clonotypes, under half of them owing to an unresolved V gene in the studies checked, with the rest unexplained. Within this sample are about 80,000 clones, with roughly 94% of them counted one time only. The top ten constitute roughly 11% of the sample.

Based on the germline V gene, the CDR1 and CDR2 sequences are MDHEN and SYDVKM. The CDR3 starts with the cysteine, ends with the phenylalanine, and has 15 residues. Here the CDR3 DNA is all that survives: 45 bases in frame from base 1. V loses 3 bases of germline sequence and J loses 0 bases, and the interval between the two ends is 11 bases. The source was CD4+ or CD8+ T cells sorted from blood, collected in a trial of the OX40 agonist ivuxolimab. This receptor chain uses TRBV28 and TRBJ1-1, with no D gene named confidently. The source of this sequence is an adult with an advanced solid tumor such as melanoma, head and neck, liver or kidney cancer. The CDR3 in this case is CASSFSVGVNTEAFF. The DNA reads TGTGCCAGCAGTTTTAGCGTCGGGGTGAACACTGAAGCTTTCTTT.